This passage covers 10 T cell receptor beta chains from one sample sequenced in a study of T cells after yellow fever vaccination. A single record per CDR3 protein comes from TCRdb applying MiXCR to the 5' RACE reads. The sample yields about 350,000 distinct CDR3 sequences, 8.1% seen once. Sample: PBMCs, taken about 49 days after the first yellow fever vaccination. These receptors were obtained from a man between 18 and 35 years old who received the YFV17D yellow fever vaccine.

This clonotype occurred a few times. This chain joins TRBV7-9 and TRBJ1-6, with 10 bases matching TRBD1. This CDR3 has 14 amino acids. The germline V gene has CDR1 SEHNR and CDR2 FQNEAQ (reference sequence). J lost 14 bases, V lost 5 bases, and 9 bases had no gene match. CDR3 protein: CASSPGQGRRTLHF. In nucleotides, the CDR3 is TGTGCCAGCAGCCCGGGACAGGGGAGGAGGACCCTCCACTTT.

The chain combines TRBV6-2 or TRBV6-3 with TRBJ1-2; D gene uncertain. Trimming stripped 3 bases from V and 6 bases from J, with 11 bases between. The CDR3 is made up of 13 amino acids. CDR1 is MNHEY and CDR2 is SVGEGT in the germline V gene. The CDR3 sequence: CASSYRDIDGYTF. CDR3 bases: TGTGCCAGCAGTTATCGAGACATAGATGGCTACACCTTC.

This clonotype was counted at least ten times. The genes are TRBV12-3 or TRBV12-4 and TRBJ1-2; TRBD1 might be the D (5 bases). CDR3 length equals 11 residues. Trimming left V 7 bases short and J 9 bases short, with 12 bases between. The CDR3 loop reads CASKGHSSYTF. The CDR3 DNA follows: TGTGCCAGCAAGGGGCACAGCAGCTACACCTTC.

At least ten counts were recorded for this clonotype. The chain employs TRBV11-2 and TRBJ1-6; no clear D gene. CDR3 length: 13 residues. Germline loops: CDR1 SGHAT, CDR2 FQNNGV. V lost 0 bases and J lost 10, with 7 bases in between. CDR3: CASSLDYSSPLHF. The CDR3, as DNA: TGTGCCAGCAGCTTAGACTACAGCTCACCCCTCCACTTT.

This sequence joins TRBV6-1 and TRBJ1-2; D remains ambiguous. CDR1 MNHNS and CDR2 SASEGT come from the germline V gene. The CDR3 consists of 16 residues. The ends were cut back, 6 bases at V and 2 bases at J, with 19 bases in the middle. In nucleotides, the CDR3 is TGTGCCAGCAGGGATTCTGTGGGAGATAGAAACTATGGCTACACCTTC. Its translation is CASRDSVGDRNYGYTF.

The V call is TRBV20-1, the J call TRBJ2-1; 9 bases match TRBD2. The CDR3 spans 15 residues. The V gene's germline CDR1 is DFQATT and CDR2 SNEGSKA (reference sequence). The J segment lost 5 bases and the V segment lost 5 bases, leaving 10 bases of the junction unmatched. DNA of the CDR3: TGCAGTGCTCCTATCGCGGGGGGGGGAGACAATGAGCAGTTCTTC. Encoded protein: CSAPIAGGGDNEQFF.

For the CDR3, the DNA is TGTGCCAGCAGCTTTCGTGGGGGGGGCCCAGATACGCAGTATTTT. Encoded protein: CASSFRGGGPDTQYF. The chain combines TRBV7-9 with TRBJ2-3; possibly TRBD2 for D (7 bases). The ends were cut back, 3 bases at V and 4 bases at J, with 14 bases in the middle. The CDR3 totals 15 residues. Germline loops: CDR1 SEHNR, CDR2 FQNEAQ (reference sequence).

A few counts support this clonotype. V gene TRBV7-2 combines with J gene TRBJ2-7; D could derive from TRBD1 or TRBD2 (6 bases each). CDR1 is SGHTA and CDR2 is FQGNSA in the germline V gene. Trimming cost V 5 bases and J 0 bases, with 17 bases left between them. This CDR3 region has 16 residues. CDR3 nucleotide sequence: TGTGCCAGCAGCGCGCCGGAGGGGGACCTCTCCTACGAGCAGTACGTC. Protein sequence: CASSAPEGDLSYEQYV.

This clonotype came up a few times. V gene TRBV19 combines with J gene TRBJ2-1; D is ambiguous. The V gene lost 1 base and the J gene lost 3 bases, with 4 bases spanning the gap. Germline CDR1 LNHDA, CDR2 SQIVND (reference sequence). The CDR3 length is 13 residues. The CDR3 bases are TGTGCCAGTAGTATAGCGGACTACAATGAGCAGTTCTTC. This encodes CASSIADYNEQFF.

This clonotype was seen more than once but under ten times. V is TRBV6-4 and J is TRBJ1-1, with D uncertain. The CDR3 covers 13 residues. Germline CDR1 and CDR2: MRHNA and SNTAGT. The germline V and J ends were trimmed by 7 bases and 8 bases, with 17 bases remaining between them. This chain's CDR3 is CASKLAPGMEAFF. CDR3 DNA sequence: TGTGCCAGCAAGTTGGCCCCGGGAATGGAAGCTTTCTTT.